A selection of T cell receptor beta chains follows, all from one sample in a study of PD-1 blockade in classical Hodgkin lymphoma. TCRdb's copy holds only in-frame clones and misses some; the assay was immunoSEQ multiplex PCR. The sample records about 64,000 clones, 91% being singletons. Sequenced here: peripheral blood mononuclear cells (PBMCs), sampled before the fourth cycle of nivolumab. The origin of the receptors is a human donor with classical Hodgkin lymphoma. The CDR3 runs from the conserved cysteine through the conserved F or W. The D gene is left open where the match is weak. Not every row has a clone size; where given, it reads once, few, many or a size class.

TRBV9	TRBJ2-1	NA	NA	CASSVTGGAAQFF	TGTGCCAGCAGCGTTACAGGGGGGGCTGCGCAGTTCTTC
TRBV6-1	TRBJ2-7	TRBD1	once	CATQTGEEQYF	TGTGCCACTCAAACAGGGGAAGAGCAGTACTTC
TRBV6-1	TRBJ2-3	NA	NA	CASSEVQVTDTQYF	TGTGCCAGCAGTGAAGTGCAGGTCACAGATACGCAGTATTTT
TRBV5-6	TRBJ1-5	NA	NA	CASSSGVGQPQHF	TGTGCCAGCAGCTCCGGGGTCGGTCAGCCCCAGCATTTT
TRBV30	TRBJ1-3	NA	NA	CAWSTSGNTIYF	TGTGCCTGGTCTACCTCTGGAAACACCATATATTTT
TRBV7-8	TRBJ2-5	TRBD2	NA	CASSLELAGGSGETQYF	TGTGCCAGCAGCTTGGAACTAGCGGGGGGATCGGGAGAGACCCAGTACTTC
TRBV9	TRBJ2-1	NA	NA	CASSVGLEVTQQFF	TGTGCCAGCAGCGTAGGTCTGGAGGTAACTCAGCAGTTCTTC
TRBV6-6	TRBJ2-2	NA	NA	CASAVTTPPGELFF	TGTGCCAGCGCGGTCACAACCCCCCCCGGGGAGCTGTTTTTT
TRBV6-6	TRBJ1-1	NA	NA	CASSQGGTEAFF	TGTGCCAGCAGTCAGGGCGGCACTGAAGCTTTCTTT
TRBV19	TRBJ2-5	NA	once	CASSISSVAGGGVTQYF	TGTGCCAGTAGTATCTCCTCGGTAGCTGGAGGCGGAGTGACCCAGTACTTC
TRBV5-8	TRBJ2-3	TRBD2	NA	CASSRAGGRMDTDTQYF	TGTGCCAGCAGTCGTGCGGGGGGGCGGATGGACACAGATACGCAGTATTTT
TRBV6-1	TRBJ2-1	NA	NA	CAGHGNAGPNEQFF	TGTGCCGGGCACGGAAATGCCGGCCCCAATGAGCAGTTCTTC
TRBV5-6	TRBJ1-4	NA	once	CASSGEQRRSEKLFF	TGTGCCAGCAGCGGGGAACAGAGACGTTCCGAAAAACTGTTTTTT
TRBV7-2	TRBJ1-2	TRBD1	NA	CASSLATGGGYGYTF	TGTGCCAGCAGCTTAGCGACAGGGGGCGGCTATGGCTACACCTTC
TRBV19	TRBJ1-2	NA	NA	CASGGIGGYTF	TGTGCCAGTGGGGGTATCGGTGGCTACACCTTC
TRBV7-2	TRBJ1-2	TRBD1	NA	CASSGTGDVYGYTF	TGTGCCAGCAGCGGGACAGGGGATGTCTATGGCTACACCTTC
TRBV5-1	TRBJ1-1	NA	NA	CASSLSDTEAFF	TGCGCCAGCAGCTTGTCAGACACTGAAGCTTTCTTT
TRBV2	TRBJ2-3	NA	NA	CASSGISTDTQYF	TGTGCCAGCAGTGGGATTAGCACAGATACGCAGTATTTT
TRBV7-9	TRBJ1-2	NA	NA	CASSLGRLDGYTF	TGTGCCAGCAGCTTAGGCAGACTCGATGGCTACACCTTC
TRBV19	TRBJ2-7	TRBD1	NA	CASSLTGASGYEQYF	TGTGCCAGTAGCCTGACAGGGGCTTCCGGCTACGAGCAGTACTTC
TRBV30	TRBJ1-1	NA	few	CAWVVKAASEAFF	TGTGCCTGGGTGGTAAAGGCAGCCAGTGAAGCTTTCTTT
TRBV4-1	TRBJ2-3	TRBD2	NA	CASSLGGATDTQYF	TGCGCCAGCAGCCTCGGGGGGGCCACAGATACGCAGTATTTT
TRBV25-1	TRBJ1-1	NA	NA	CASSEYYDQTEAFF	TGTGCCAGCAGTGAATATTACGATCAGACTGAAGCTTTCTTT
TRBV7-9	TRBJ2-7	NA	NA	CASSLIRGRVYEQYF	TGTGCCAGCAGCTTAATCAGGGGACGGGTCTACGAGCAGTACTTC
TRBV7-6	TRBJ1-2	NA	NA	CASSSDSAGGYTF	TGTGCCAGCAGCTCAGACAGTGCCGGCGGCTACACCTTC
TRBV4-2	TRBJ1-4	NA	NA	CASSQDKVEEKLFF	TGTGCCAGCAGCCAAGATAAGGTAGAGGAAAAACTGTTTTTT
TRBV28	TRBJ1-4	TRBD1	NA	CASGQIRTGKRKLFF	TGTGCCAGCGGACAGATCCGGACAGGAAAAAGAAAACTGTTTTTT
TRBV30	TRBJ1-4	NA	NA	CAWSTQINNEKLFF	TGTGCCTGGAGTACACAGATAAATAATGAAAAACTGTTTTTT
TRBV19	TRBJ2-1	TRBD1	NA	CASSPDRGYMNEQFF	TGTGCCAGTAGTCCTGACAGGGGATACATGAATGAGCAGTTCTTC